The source of this TCR beta chain is a study of T cell repertoires in cytomegalovirus infection. Overall study: An indication of both CMV infection and matching HLA type came from public TCR beta signatures.

MiXCR, run by TCRdb on the reads, gives a single entry per CDR3 protein. In the table there are around 78,000 distinct CDR3 sequences, about 24% of which are singletons. Trimming cost V 5 bases and J 5 bases, with 13 bases left between them. The CDR3 runs to 13 residues. Germline values: CDR1 MNHNY, CDR2 SVGAGI (reference sequence). Study-wide findings and caveats: Adding up the frequency of public TCR beta families identified people who carried CMV plus the relevant HLA.

A note on this clonotype: Its antigen is unidentified.

This receptor was identified in a human donor in good health (CMV status not recorded). Some clones in this sample may be carry-over from other donors' samples. Sequenced here: CD8+ T cells from cultured PBMCs, sampled from culture after CMV antigen stimulation. The J gene is TRBJ2-7, the V gene TRBV6-6, with no clear D. The CDR3 region is CASSTLGRNEQYF. The CDR3 nucleotides read TGTGCCAGCAGTACCTTAGGACGGAACGAGCAGTACTTC.